What follows are 22 T cell receptor beta chains derived from one specimen sequenced in a study of post-analysis software for immune sequencing data. Study-level points and caveats: The five TRBV segments detected at higher frequency in patients than in controls included TRBV5-6, TRBV5-1 and TRBV20-1.

Researchers reported that TCR beta cDNA libraries carried unique molecular identifiers. TCRdb re-called the PCR reads with MiXCR, one entry per CDR3 protein. Here the sample spans some 890,000 distinct CDR3 sequences, roughly 50% being singletons. Antigens for these TCRs are unknown. The sample taken for sequencing was blood. Every receptor here comes from a girl aged 10 to 17 with multiple sclerosis.

This chain links TRBV29-1 with TRBJ2-5; D is ambiguous. Trimming stripped 2 bases from V and 5 bases from J, with 12 bases between. This CDR3 has 13 amino acids. CDR1 and CDR2 (germline): SQVTM, ANQGSEA. This CDR3 reads CSVEFRGKETQYF. CDR3 bases: TGCAGCGTTGAATTTCGTGGGAAGGAGACCCAGTACTTC. The variable domain in full, completed from reference TRBV29-1 and TRBJ2-5, reads SAVISQKPSRDICQRGTSLTIQCQVDSQVTMMFWYRQQPGQSLTLIATANQGSEATYESGFVIDKFPISRPNLTFSTLTVSNMSPEDSSIYLCSVEFRGKETQYFGPGTRLLVL.

This clonotype was observed a single time. One end of the junction is discordant with germline, which a read error may explain. The CDR3 DNA reads as TGTGCCAGCAGCCGAACCGGGACAGAAAAAGAGGCCCAGTACTTC. Its protein product is CASSRTGTEKEAQYF. This chain uses TRBV7-9 with TRBJ2-5; TRBD1 matches 7 bases. The CDR3 is made up of 15 amino acids. Germline lookup yields CDR1 SEHNR and CDR2 FQNEAQ (reference sequence).

The rearrangement links TRBV5-1 to TRBJ2-1, with 13 bases that match TRBD2. CDR1 and CDR2 (germline): SGHRS, YFSETQ. V shed 3 bases and J 3 bases; nucleotides not matched to a gene: 6. The CDR3 loop spans 17 amino acids. CDR3 protein: CASSSRTSGRLYNEQFF. CDR3 DNA sequence: TGCGCCAGCAGCTCACGGACTAGCGGGAGACTCTACAATGAGCAGTTCTTC.

This clonotype has just one count. This chain uses TRBV15 with TRBJ2-3; 9 bases map to TRBD1. Germline trimming cut 5 bases from V and 1 base from J; bases unmatched to any gene: 7. The CDR3 extends over 16 amino acids. Germline V gives CDR1 LNHNV, CDR2 YYDKDF (reference sequence). The CDR3 sequence is CATSPGTGIGTDTQYF. For the CDR3, the DNA is TGTGCCACCAGCCCAGGGACAGGGATAGGCACAGATACGCAGTATTTT.

The V gene is TRBV11-2, the J gene TRBJ2-5; D is perhaps TRBD2 (5 bases). Germline V lookup: CDR1 SGHAT, CDR2 FQNNGV. The CDR3 extends over 14 amino acids. With 5 bases removed from V and 5 bases from J, the gap between germline ends came to 15 bases. CDR3 coding DNA: TGTGCCAGCAGCCATGGACTGAACTGGGAGACCCAGTACTTC. Its protein product is CASSHGLNWETQYF. Drawing the rest from reference TRBV11-2 and TRBJ2-5, the complete variable domain is EAGVAQSPRYKIIEKRQSVAFWCNPISGHATLYWYQQILGQGPKLLIQFQNNGVVDDSQLPKDRFSAERLKGVDSTLKIQPAKLEDSAVYLCASSHGLNWETQYFGPGTRLLVL.

This rearrangement joins TRBV12-3 or TRBV12-4 to TRBJ2-7, with D unclear. Trimming shortened V by 1 base and J by 0 bases, and 13 bases separated the two germline ends. The CDR3 is 16 residues long. CDR3: CASSLESRWASYEQYF. The CDR3 nucleotides read TGTGCCAGCAGTTTAGAGAGTAGATGGGCCTCCTACGAGCAGTACTTC.

The chain has TRBV3-1 and TRBJ2-1; 7 bases fit TRBD1. CDR3 length: 16 residues. Germline assignment: CDR1 LGHDT and CDR2 YNNKEL (reference sequence). V was pared by 3 bases and J by 7 bases, with 12 bases of the junction left unmatched. Written as DNA, the CDR3 is TGTGCCAGCAGCCAGGATTACAGGGGAAGTGGGAATGAGCAGTTCTTC. This gives the protein CASSQDYRGSGNEQFF.

This sequence joins TRBV29-1 and TRBJ2-5; TRBD1 matches at 11 bases. Germline CDR1 reads SQVTM; CDR2 reads ANQGSEA. The CDR3 sequence is 14 residues long. With V trimmed by 1 base and J by 4 bases, 2 bases remained unmatched. The CDR3 spells CSVEGTGGRETQYF. For the CDR3, the DNA is TGCAGCGTTGAAGGGACAGGGGGCCGAGAGACCCAGTACTTC.

V gene TRBV4-1 combines with J gene TRBJ2-1, with D tentatively TRBD2 (6 bases). Trimming stripped 6 bases from V and 7 bases from J, with 13 bases between. The CDR3 consists of 13 residues. Germline CDR1 reads MGHRA; CDR2 reads YSYEKL. CDR3 in amino acids: CASRSTRSNEQFF. The CDR3 DNA is TGCGCCAGCAGGTCGACTAGGTCAAATGAGCAGTTCTTC.

The rearrangement joins TRBV6-6 to TRBJ1-2, with D uncertain. Germline lookup yields CDR1 MNHNY and CDR2 SVGAGI (reference sequence). This CDR3 is built from 13 residues. Trimming removed 0 bases from V and 3 bases from J, with 5 bases in between. The CDR3 nucleotides read TGTGCCAGCAGTTACTCGTCGGACTATGGCTACACCTTC. Its protein is CASSYSSDYGYTF.

This clonotype was counted between two and nine times. V and J are TRBV28 and TRBJ2-3, with D possibly called TRBD1 or TRBD2 (5 bases each). The V gene lost 3 bases and the J gene lost 1 base, with 8 bases spanning the gap. The CDR3 consists of 14 residues. Looked up from germline, CDR1 is MDHEN and CDR2 is SYDVKM. The CDR3 protein is CASSFGTGTDTQYF. The CDR3 nucleotides read TGTGCCAGCAGTTTTGGGACGGGCACAGATACGCAGTATTTT.

V and J are TRBV29-1 and TRBJ2-5; D is unclear. CDR1 and CDR2 from the germline V gene are SQVTM and ANQGSEA. Trimming cost V 8 bases and J 5 bases, with 9 bases left between them. The length of the CDR3 is 10 residues. CDR3 bases: TGCAGCTACCTACGGGAGACCCAGTACTTC. As protein: CSYLRETQYF.

A note on this clonotype: Germline and junction disagree at one end, which may indicate a read error. V is TRBV5-5 and J is TRBJ1-4, with 7 bases matching TRBD1. This CDR3 comprises 17 residues. CDR1 and CDR2 (germline): SGHKS, YYEKEE (reference sequence). CDR3 protein: CVSSLPGQFAEREKLFF. Written as DNA, the CDR3 is TGTGTCAGCAGCTTACCGGGACAGTTTGCGGAGAGGGAAAAACTGTTTTTT.

This clonotype was observed a handful of times. The rearrangement uses TRBV11-3 and TRBJ2-3, with 9 bases that match TRBD2. The length of the CDR3 is 19 residues. V lost 1 base to trimming and J lost 5 bases; unmatched junction nucleotides: 16. Germline CDR1 and CDR2: SGHNT and YENEEA. DNA for the CDR3: TGTGCCAGCAGCTTAGCCCGCGGCCGGCAGCGGGGGGACGTAGATACGCAGTATTTT. It translates to CASSLARGRQRGDVDTQYF.

The V call is TRBV3-1, the J call TRBJ1-1, with D perhaps matching TRBD1 (5 bases). Germline V gene data show CDR1 as LGHDT and CDR2 as YNNKEL (reference sequence). The CDR3 runs to 14 residues. V dropped 3 bases and J dropped 5 bases, with 13 bases sitting between them. CDR3 DNA: TGTGCCAGCAGCCATACGAAAGGGGCGACTGAAGCTTTCTTT. It translates to CASSHTKGATEAFF.

The chain uses TRBV20-1 and TRBJ1-4, with TRBD1 identical over 9 bases. Per germline, CDR1 DFQATT and CDR2 SNEGSKA (reference sequence). V lost 4 bases and J lost 3; bases outside the gene matches: 3. This CDR3 is 14 amino acids long. The CDR3 loop is CSANRGLANEKLFF. CDR3 DNA sequence: TGCAGTGCTAACAGGGGGCTGGCTAATGAAAAACTGTTTTTT.

The chain combines TRBV12-3 or TRBV12-4 with TRBJ1-2, with a tentative D call TRBD1 (5 bases). The CDR3 spans 14 residues. The V end was cut by 5 bases, the J end by 0 bases, with 10 bases between. The CDR3 sequence: CASSRVGANYGYTF. As DNA, the CDR3 is TGTGCCAGCAGTCGTGTAGGGGCTAACTATGGCTACACCTTC.

This clonotype was detected only a few times. Here the CDR3 omits its conserved ending phenylalanine or tryptophan, so a read error is the likely source. It is unclear where the CDR3 begins or ends on the DNA, so no DNA is shown, and the CDR3 is as TCRdb lists it. This CDR3 is CASSLAGL. The chain joins TRBV5-1 to TRBJ2-7. The CDR3 length equals 8 residues, ends included. Germline V CDR1 and CDR2: SGHRS, YFSETQ.

This clonotype was observed a few times. The CDR3 spells CASSWVPGRATKNEQYF. CDR3 coding DNA: TGCGCCAGCAGCTGGGTCCCCGGTCGCGCCACCAAGAACGAGCAGTACTTC. The chain employs TRBV5-1 and TRBJ2-7; no reliable D call. Germline CDR1 reads SGHRS; CDR2 reads YFSETQ. This CDR3 region has 17 residues. V was cut by 3 bases and J by 5 bases, with 24 bases left in between.

The chain links TRBV11-2 to TRBJ2-1; D possibly corresponds to TRBD1 (6 bases). V lost 5 bases and J 7 bases, leaving 15 bases between the germline ends. The CDR3 loop spans 14 amino acids. Germline lookup yields CDR1 SGHAT and CDR2 FQNNGV. CDR3 sequence (DNA): TGTGCCAGCAGCCCCGTGCACAGGGAGAATGAGCAGTTCTTC. It yields the protein CASSPVHRENEQFF.

V is TRBV30 and J is TRBJ2-4; tentative D call: TRBD2 (5 bases). This CDR3 contains 13 residues. The germline V gene has CDR1 GTSNPN and CDR2 SVGIG (reference sequence). V was clipped by 4 bases and J by 8 bases, with 15 bases between them. For the CDR3, the DNA is TGTGCCTGGACTGAGGGCAACTCCTACATTCAGTACTTC. This translates into CAWTEGNSYIQYF.

The rearrangement uses TRBV12-3 or TRBV12-4 and TRBJ2-1; the D is unclear. V was clipped by 2 bases and J by 8 bases, with 7 bases between them. The CDR3 has 12 amino acids. The CDR3 DNA follows: TGTGCCAGCAGTTTATTTATCTATGAGCAGTTCTTC. Translated: CASSLFIYEQFF.